The rows below give T cell receptor beta chains drawn from one sample of a study of blood T cell repertoires in COVID-19. Some clones are missing from TCRdb's copy, which holds only in-frame ones; the method was immunoSEQ multiplex PCR. The table shows about 260,000 clones, with over 70% occurring only once. Sequencing was carried out using peripheral blood. These receptors were taken from a woman aged 40 to 50 who had recovered from COVID-19. Each CDR3 is given without its conserved first and last residue. Fields, in order: J gene, clone size, D gene, V gene, CDR3 protein. D genes are given only for firm matches. Rows give clone size only sometimes, using once, few, many, or a class for an expanded clone.

TRBJ1-2 - - TRBV27 ASAWGRRAGYT
TRBJ2-5 - TRBD2 TRBV7-9 ASSLTGLGSGETQY
TRBJ1-2 - - TRBV12-3/TRBV12-4 ASSPSGGGGYT
TRBJ2-3 few TRBD1 TRBV2 ASSEWGQGADTQY
TRBJ1-2 - TRBD1 TRBV7-2 ASSLRGAGGGYT
TRBJ1-6 - - TRBV18 ASSPTPISSYNSPLH
TRBJ1-5 - - TRBV7-8 ASSLRFPGYNQPQH
TRBJ1-6 - - TRBV19 ASRQAGADNSPLH
TRBJ1-2 - TRBD1 TRBV10-3 AISAGQRYGYT
TRBJ1-2 - TRBD1 TRBV5-1 ASSAGQANRPNYGYT
TRBJ1-2 - - TRBV18 ASSPLATDGYYT
TRBJ2-1 - - TRBV6-5 ASSPRDRYNEQF
TRBJ1-1 - - TRBV6-4 ASAVPRVPRITEAF
TRBJ2-6 - - TRBV7-3 ASSLSSAGAEGANVLT
TRBJ2-5 - TRBD1 TRBV30 AWSGTGRETQY
TRBJ2-7 - TRBD1 TRBV11-2 ASSLGQGAYEQY
TRBJ2-2 - TRBD1 TRBV10-1 ASSASGTGPGELF
TRBJ1-2 - TRBD1 TRBV4-2 ASSRGQGAKYGYT
TRBJ2-2 - - TRBV9 ASTPSSLTSGELF
TRBJ2-2 - TRBD2 TRBV14 ASSLRTSGTGELF
TRBJ1-1 - - TRBV10-3 AISSQGMNTEAF
TRBJ1-3 - - TRBV5-1 ASSLGSVRSGNTIY
TRBJ1-5 few - TRBV14 ASSQEGPSAGRNQPQH
TRBJ1-4 - TRBD1 TRBV10-3 AIKSDRVGEKLF